The entry that follows covers one T cell receptor (beta chain) sequence. The antigen remains undetermined. The sample comes from a study of cytomegalovirus exposure and HLA in healthy donors. Notes on the study in general: The presence/absence work took it that sequencing depth was about the same across donors. Earlier analysis found most TCR beta V segments productive about 87% or about 30% of the time.

These donors, healthy bone marrow donors, were studied. The ends were cut back, 4 bases at V and 5 bases at J, with 18 bases in the middle. This CDR3 spans 15 amino acids. Germline assignment: CDR1 SGHRS and CDR2 YFSETQ. This PCR relied on a set of 60 Vbeta primers and 13 Jbeta primers. TCRdb's copy holds only in-frame clones and misses some; the assay was immunoSEQ multiplex PCR. Of roughly 90,000 clones in the sample, 80% to 90% were seen once. The J gene is TRBJ1-2, the V gene TRBV5-1; tentative D call: TRBD1 (6 bases). The sample taken for sequencing was PBMCs. This TCR derives from a young man in good health and CMV-seropositive. Written as DNA, the CDR3 is TGCGCCAGCAGCCCGGGACACGGGGATGGGTATGGCTACACCTTC. The encoded protein is CASSPGHGDGYGYTF.